This entry is about one TCR beta chain. The antigen this receptor binds is unknown. Qualities for individual bases were not recorded, and no much larger clone is one base off. These data originate in a study of T cell repertoires in cytomegalovirus infection (dated by TCRdb to about 2019). About the investigation overall: Donor HLA type was relevant to the analysis, as public TCR beta signatures indicated carriage of CMV infection together with the matching HLA type. Study-wide findings and limitations: Cumulative frequency of public TCR beta family members discriminated carriers of CMV infection plus the relevant HLA type in this cohort and an independent approximately 370-donor cohort. The ex vivo response was dominated by HLA-C-restricted CMV-specific TCR beta clonotypes, and the single most frequent clonotype in two of eight donors was supplied by these HLA-C-restricted clonotypes.

TCRdb records Illumina HiSeq 1500 as the sequencer. TCRdb passed the public sequencing reads through fastp at Q25 and MiXCR, retaining productive beta sequences. For every CDR3 protein sequence, its rows merge into one entry that carries the most common genes and DNA. Recorded for this sample are roughly 300,000 distinct CDR3 sequences; about 25% of them occurred a single time. About 15% of the sample lies in the top ten. The CDR3 goes from the cysteine to the phenylalanine over 14 residues. Only the CDR3 DNA is retained, 42 bases long and in frame from the first base. The germline V gene encodes CDR1 SGHVS and CDR2 FQNEAQ. Trimming takes 5 bases from V and 11 bases from J, and the germline ends sit 20 bases apart.

The sample comprised PBMCs. In this chain, TRBV7-8 is recombined with TRBJ2-3; the D gene is perhaps TRBD1, from 6 matching bases. The clonotype originates from a human donor in good health (CMV status not recorded). Some clones in this sample may be carry-over from other donors' samples. CDR3 region: CASSPDRFDLGQYF. The DNA is as follows: TGTGCCAGCAGCCCCGACAGGTTCGATCTGGGGCAGTATTTT.